A selection of T cell receptor beta chains follows, all from one sample in a study of radiation and T cells in renal cell carcinoma. Sequenced by immunoSEQ multiplex PCR; TCRdb stores in-frame clones only, minus some. The table includes 150,000 or so clones, about 87% detected once. Sequenced here: blood, sampled from a patient whose treatment included radiotherapy and nephrectomy. The receptors shown here come from a woman in her 70s with renal cell carcinoma. Both conserved end residues are part of each CDR3. A D gene is named only where the DNA matches it firmly. Expanded clones are given a class, and other clones once, few, many or no size at all.

J gene | clone size | V gene | D gene | CDR3 protein | CDR3 DNA
TRBJ2-7 | - | TRBV11-2 | - | CASSRDFTYEQYF | TGTGCCAGCAGCCGGGACTTTACCTACGAGCAGTACTTC
TRBJ2-1 | - | TRBV6-5 | TRBD2 | CASSYGLSGGRDEQFF | TGTGCCAGCAGTTATGGGTTAAGCGGGGGGCGGGATGAGCAGTTCTTC
TRBJ1-1 | - | TRBV29-1 | - | CSVDVNTEAFF | TGCAGCGTTGATGTCAACACTGAAGCTTTCTTT
TRBJ2-5 | - | TRBV19 | - | CASSIRHQETQYF | TGTGCCAGTAGTATCCGACACCAAGAGACCCAGTACTTC
TRBJ2-7 | - | TRBV6-6 | - | CASSRTGGGTYEQYF | TGTGCCAGCAGCCGTACCGGGGGCGGGACCTACGAGCAGTACTTC
TRBJ1-5 | - | TRBV16 | TRBD1 | CASSQIPRQGTNQPQHF | TGTGCCAGCAGCCAAATCCCCCGACAGGGAACCAATCAGCCCCAGCATTTT
TRBJ1-3 | once | TRBV7-9 | - | CASDGGGLSGNTIYF | TGTGCCAGCGATGGGGGCGGCCTCTCTGGAAACACCATATATTTT
TRBJ1-1 | few | TRBV5-1 | - | CASSLTETEAFF | TGCGCCAGCAGCTTGACCGAGACTGAAGCTTTCTTT
TRBJ1-5 | - | TRBV28 | - | CASSFSRRGVNQPQHF | TGTGCCAGCAGTTTTTCGAGGCGAGGGGTCAATCAGCCCCAGCATTTT
TRBJ2-1 | - | TRBV28 | - | CASSPGEQGRSEQFF | TGTGCCAGCAGTCCAGGGGAACAGGGTAGGAGTGAGCAGTTCTTC